What follows are 27 T cell receptor beta chains derived from one specimen sequenced in a study of blood T cell repertoires in COVID-19. TCRdb's table, derived via immunoSEQ multiplex PCR, lists solely in-frame clones and lacks some. The sample records 40,000 or so clones, almost 90% being singletons. Sample: peripheral blood. The source of these receptors is a human donor in a cohort sampled during active COVID-19.

V usage is TRBV24-1 and J usage is TRBJ2-5; TRBD2 agrees at 9 bases. J was trimmed by 5 bases and V by 2 bases; bases with no gene match: 5. The length of the CDR3 is 15 residues. CDR1 KGHDR and CDR2 SFDVKD come from the germline V gene. CDR3 in amino acids: CATSDSAGGLETQYF. In DNA form, the CDR3 reads TGTGCCACCAGTGATTCGGCGGGGGGGCTTGAGACCCAGTACTTC.

The chain combines TRBV15 with TRBJ1-5; possibly TRBD1 for D (6 bases). Germline assignment: CDR1 LNHNV and CDR2 YYDKDF (reference sequence). This CDR3 region has 15 residues. Trimming removed 0 bases from V and 4 bases from J, with 10 bases in between. DNA for the CDR3: TGTGCCACCAGCAGAGATCGGGGGGCTAATCAGCCCCAGCATTTT. Amino acid sequence: CATSRDRGANQPQHF.

The V gene is TRBV4-2, the J gene TRBJ2-7; 12 bases align to TRBD2. Germline values: CDR1 LGHNA, CDR2 YNFKEQ. The V gene end was trimmed by 4 bases and the J gene end by 4 bases; junction bases not matched to a gene: 11. The CDR3 length is 17 residues. CDR3: CASSLYLAGGSRYEQYF. The CDR3 DNA follows: TGTGCCAGCAGCCTCTACCTAGCGGGGGGGTCGAGGTACGAGCAGTACTTC.

The chain couples TRBV4-1 to TRBJ2-2; TRBD2 matches at 9 bases. The CDR3 is 18 residues long. Germline-derived CDR1 and CDR2 are MGHRA and YSYEKL. J gave up 2 bases and V 4 bases, and 11 bases lay outside the gene matches. CDR3 in amino acids: CASSPMGLAGFNTGELFF. For the CDR3, the DNA is TGCGCCAGCAGCCCAATGGGGCTAGCGGGGTTTAACACCGGGGAGCTGTTTTTT.

This chain connects TRBV4-3 to TRBJ1-2, with D unclear. The V gene's germline CDR1 is LGHNA and CDR2 YSLEER. Deletions cut 0 bases from V and 7 bases from J, with 9 bases between. This CDR3 comprises 13 residues. DNA for the CDR3: TGCGCCAGCAGCCAAGAAGCGGCCCGTGGCTACACCTTC. Translating gives CASSQEAARGYTF.

The rearrangement links TRBV7-2 to TRBJ1-2; 8 nucleotides match TRBD1. Germline CDR1 SGHTA, CDR2 FQGNSA. The CDR3 spans 16 residues. With V trimmed by 1 base and J by 4 bases, 8 bases remained unmatched. The CDR3 region is CASSLGPDRVIYGYTF. CDR3 nucleotide sequence: TGTGCCAGCAGCTTAGGCCCGGACAGGGTAATCTATGGCTACACCTTC.

The V and J genes are TRBV7-2 and TRBJ2-2; 8 bases line up with TRBD2. CDR1 is SGHTA, CDR2 FQGNSA, per germline. This CDR3 spans 14 amino acids. With 5 bases clipped from V and 6 bases from J, the junction kept 5 bases outside the gene matches. CDR3 residues: CASSAWTSPGELFF. The CDR3 DNA follows: TGTGCCAGCAGCGCCTGGACTAGCCCCGGGGAGCTGTTTTTT.

V usage is TRBV27 and J usage is TRBJ2-3; TRBD1 matches 8 bases. The ends lost 6 bases at V and 4 bases at J; junction bases unmatched: 3. Germline CDR1 MNHEY, CDR2 SMNVEV (reference sequence). There are 13 residues in the CDR3. The CDR3 DNA reads as TGTGCCAGCAGATCGACAGGGGCAGATACGCAGTATTTT. This encodes CASRSTGADTQYF.

CDR3 bases: TGTGCCAGCAGTAGCGGTCCGACTTGGGATACCGGGGAGCTGTTTTTT. Protein product: CASSSGPTWDTGELFF. The rearrangement uses TRBV27 and TRBJ2-2; D perhaps matches TRBD2 (5 bases). Trimming pared 5 bases from V and 5 bases from J, leaving 18 bases between. CDR1 and CDR2 from the germline V gene are MNHEY and SMNVEV (reference sequence). The CDR3 has 16 amino acids.

This clone was counted once. The chain uses TRBV4-1 and TRBJ2-3, with a weak D call TRBD2 (5 bases). In germline, CDR1 is MGHRA, CDR2 YSYEKL. This CDR3 is 17 amino acids long. The germline V and J ends were trimmed by 3 bases and 0 bases, with 16 bases remaining between them. The CDR3 sequence is CASSHQSGITSTDTQYF. CDR3 DNA sequence: TGCGCCAGCAGCCATCAATCGGGGATTACTAGCACAGATACGCAGTATTTT.

J is TRBJ1-2 and V is TRBV25-1; TRBD1 is a possible D gene (5 bases). In germline, CDR1 is MGHDK, CDR2 SYGVNS. The ends were cut back, 1 base at V and 2 bases at J, with 11 bases in the middle. The CDR3 runs 15 residues. The CDR3: CASSEFGAGNYGYTF. In DNA, the CDR3 is TGTGCCAGCAGTGAATTTGGGGCAGGGAACTATGGCTACACCTTC.

The genes are TRBV13 and TRBJ1-1, with 11 bases that match TRBD1. The CDR3 covers 13 residues. The V and J ends lost 2 bases and 10 bases, in that order; junction bases with no gene match: 3. Germline assignment: CDR1 PRHDT and CDR2 FYEKMQ (reference sequence). The CDR3 protein is CASSLLGQGVAFF. The CDR3 coding sequence is TGTGCCAGCAGCTTATTGGGACAGGGGGTAGCTTTCTTT.

The V call is TRBV9, the J call TRBJ2-1, with 9 bases fitting TRBD1. CDR1 SGDLS and CDR2 YYNGEE come from the germline V gene. The CDR3 runs to 18 residues. The junction had 9 bases not matched to a gene; V was cut back by 0 bases and J by 2 bases. CDR3 nucleotide sequence: TGTGCCAGCAGCGTAGGAATCCCCCGACAGGGGGCCTACAATGAGCAGTTCTTC. It yields the protein CASSVGIPRQGAYNEQFF.

In its sample, this clone was seen once. V usage is TRBV11-2 and J usage is TRBJ2-5, with TRBD1 identical over 8 bases. The CDR3 extends over 16 amino acids. From germline, CDR1 is SGHAT and CDR2 FQNNGV. V lost 5 bases, J lost 2 bases, and 10 bases stayed unmatched. CDR3 sequence reads: CASSQGWTGQQETQYF. The CDR3 coding sequence is TGTGCCAGCAGCCAGGGGTGGACAGGGCAACAAGAGACCCAGTACTTC.

This clone was seen a few times. V and J are TRBV5-4 and TRBJ2-7; TRBD2 matches 11 bases. Germline V gene lookup returns CDR1 SGHNT and CDR2 YYREEE (reference sequence). This CDR3 has 16 residues. The trim removed 4 bases at V and 4 bases at J, leaving 10 bases unmatched. CDR3 DNA sequence: TGTGCCAGCAGCCCACTAATGACTAGCGGGGATTACGAGCAGTACTTC. It codes for CASSPLMTSGDYEQYF.

The chain joins TRBV7-2 to TRBJ2-6; 7 nucleotides agree with TRBD1. Germline values: CDR1 SGHTA, CDR2 FQGNSA. The CDR3 covers 17 residues. With 5 bases clipped from V and 2 bases from J, the junction kept 9 bases outside the gene matches. CDR3 sequence: CASSPRPQGAGANVLTF. The CDR3 bases are TGTGCCAGCAGCCCGCGTCCCCAGGGGGCTGGGGCCAACGTCCTGACTTTC.

This rearrangement joins TRBV4-2 to TRBJ1-3, with D unclear. This CDR3 region has 15 residues. V lost 1 base, J lost 2 bases, and 9 bases lay in between. CDR1 and CDR2 (germline): LGHNA, YNFKEQ. The CDR3 DNA follows: TGTGCCAGCAGCCAAGGTAGGGAGCCTGGAAACACCATATATTTT. Translating it yields CASSQGREPGNTIYF.

This clone was seen a handful of times. The gene calls are TRBV5-1 and TRBJ1-6; D is unclear. This CDR3 comprises 16 residues. V lost 0 bases, J lost 0 bases, and 7 bases lay in between. Germline-derived CDR1 and CDR2 are SGHRS and YFSETQ. The CDR3 spells CASSLEGSSYNSPLHF. CDR3 coding DNA: TGCGCCAGCAGCTTGGAAGGGAGCTCCTATAATTCACCCCTCCACTTT.

The chain employs TRBV18 and TRBJ1-3; D not certain. The CDR3 totals 14 residues. V lost 6 bases, J lost 4 bases, and 13 bases lay in between. Looked up from germline, CDR1 is KGHSH and CDR2 is LQKENI. As DNA, the CDR3 is TGTGCCAGCTCCCCCGGGAGGGCAGGAAACACCATATATTTT. Protein: CASSPGRAGNTIYF. The entire variable domain, with the rest obtained from reference TRBV18 and TRBJ1-3, is as follows: NAGVMQNPRHLVRRRGQEARLRCSPMKGHSHVYWYRQLPEEGLKFMVYLQKENIIDESGMPKERFSAEFPKEGPSILRIQQVVRGDSAAYFCASSPGRAGNTIYFGEGSWLTVV.

The gene calls are TRBV6-2 or TRBV6-3 and TRBJ2-5, with 7 nucleotides matching TRBD2. Germline values: CDR1 MNHEY, CDR2 SVGEGT. Losses at the gene ends were 2 bases for V and 5 bases for J; bases not matched to a gene: 5. The CDR3 extends over 14 amino acids. This CDR3 is CASSYPSGAETQYF. The DNA of the CDR3 is TGTGCCAGCAGTTACCCCAGCGGGGCGGAGACCCAGTACTTC.

CDR3: CASVPGQGRTEAFF. The CDR3 DNA follows: TGTGCTAGTGTACCGGGACAGGGAAGGACTGAAGCTTTCTTT. This chain connects TRBV12-5 to TRBJ1-1; 9 nucleotides align to TRBD1. CDR1 LGHNT and CDR2 FRNRAP come from the germline V gene. The junction had 8 bases not matched to a gene; V was cut back by 7 bases and J by 5 bases. The length of the CDR3 is 14 residues. Full variable domain (remainder filled in from reference TRBV12-5 and TRBJ1-1): DARVTQTPRHKVTEMGQEVTMRCQPILGHNTVFWYRQTMMQGLELLAYFRNRAPLDDSGMPKDRFSAEMPDATLATLKIQPSEPRDSAVYFCASVPGQGRTEAFFGQGTRLTVV.

This clone was seen a few times. The chain couples TRBV19 to TRBJ1-5, with 7 bases matching TRBD1. The CDR3 has 14 residues. Germline values: CDR1 LNHDA, CDR2 SQIVND (reference sequence). With V trimmed by 5 bases and J by 2 bases, 3 bases remained unmatched. The CDR3 coding sequence is TGTGCCAGTAGTGGAGACAGGGGCAATCAGCCCCAGCATTTT. Residues: CASSGDRGNQPQHF. Combining the CDR3 with reference TRBV19 and TRBJ1-5 gives the whole variable domain DGGITQSPKYLFRKEGQNVTLSCEQNLNHDAMYWYRQDPGQGLRLIYYSQIVNDFQKGDIAEGYSVSREKKESFPLTVTSAQKNPTAFYLCASSGDRGNQPQHFGDGTRLSIL.

This chain links TRBV27 with TRBJ1-3, with 7 bases identical to TRBD1. J gave up 0 bases and V 5 bases, and 7 bases lay outside the gene matches. Germline CDR1 reads MNHEY; CDR2 reads SMNVEV (reference sequence). The CDR3 consists of 16 residues. CDR3 loop: CASSPFRGNSGNTIYF. The CDR3 DNA is TGTGCCAGCAGTCCCTTCAGGGGGAACTCTGGAAACACCATATATTTT.

The chain carries TRBV19 and TRBJ1-2; D call uncertain. V shed 4 bases and J shed 2 bases, with 17 bases lying between them. The CDR3 runs to 16 residues. CDR1 and CDR2 (germline): LNHDA, SQIVND (reference sequence). CDR3 in amino acids: CASSKVGDLANYGYTF. CDR3 bases: TGTGCCAGTAGTAAGGTCGGGGATCTTGCCAACTATGGCTACACCTTC.

This chain uses TRBV18 with TRBJ2-7; 9 positions agree with TRBD2. With V trimmed by 0 bases and J by 6 bases, 0 bases remained unmatched. The CDR3 has 13 amino acids. The V gene's germline CDR1 is KGHSH and CDR2 LQKENI. The DNA of the CDR3 is TGTGCCAGCTCACCACCTAGCGGGGGCGAGCAGTACTTC. As protein: CASSPPSGGEQYF.

The chain uses TRBV13 and TRBJ2-3, with 8 nucleotides matching TRBD2. The germline V gene encodes CDR1 PRHDT and CDR2 FYEKMQ (reference sequence). The CDR3 contains 18 residues. Trimming cost V 3 bases and J 2 bases; bases outside gene matches: 13. CDR3 loop: CASSFREGKTMYTDTQYF. The CDR3 nucleotides are TGTGCCAGCAGCTTCCGGGAGGGGAAAACTATGTACACAGATACGCAGTATTTT. The full variable domain, completed using reference TRBV13 and TRBJ2-3, is AAGVIQSPRHLIKEKRETATLKCYPIPRHDTVYWYQQGPGQDPQFLISFYEKMQSDKGSIPDRFSAQQFSDYHSELNMSSLELGDSALYFCASSFREGKTMYTDTQYFGPGTRLTVL.

The DNA of the CDR3 is TGCGCCAGCAGCTTGGTTCGGACAAGGCTCCTAAATGAGCAGTTCTTC. Translating it yields CASSLVRTRLLNEQFF. The rearrangement joins TRBV5-1 to TRBJ2-1; maybe TRBD1 (5 bases). Germline assignment: CDR1 SGHRS and CDR2 YFSETQ. This CDR3 is built from 16 residues. V was clipped by 0 bases and J by 7 bases, with 17 bases between them.